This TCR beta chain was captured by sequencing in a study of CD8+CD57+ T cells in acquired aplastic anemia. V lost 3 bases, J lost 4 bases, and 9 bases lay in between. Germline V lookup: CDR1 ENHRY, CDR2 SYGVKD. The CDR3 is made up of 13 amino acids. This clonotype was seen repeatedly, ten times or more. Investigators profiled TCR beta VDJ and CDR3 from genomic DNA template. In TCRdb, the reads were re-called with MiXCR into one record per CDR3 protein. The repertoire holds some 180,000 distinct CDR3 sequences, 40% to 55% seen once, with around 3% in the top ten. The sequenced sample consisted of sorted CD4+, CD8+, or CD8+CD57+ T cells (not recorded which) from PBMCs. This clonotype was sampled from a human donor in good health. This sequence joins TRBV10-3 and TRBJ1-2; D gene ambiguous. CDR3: CAISDEGSYGYTF. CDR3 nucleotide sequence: TGTGCCATCAGTGATGAAGGAAGCTATGGCTACACCTTC.